Sequencing of this T cell receptor beta chain was carried out in a study of blood T cell repertoires in COVID-19. As for the study in general: Samples came from the United States, Italy and Spain, spanning acute and convalescent COVID-19. Sources were T cells, B-cell-depleted T cells, or PBMCs; the material itself was cDNA or gDNA.

CDR3 length: 16 amino acids. Germline CDR1 SGHRS, CDR2 YFSETQ. Losses at the gene ends were 3 bases for V and 3 bases for J; bases not matched to a gene: 7. Original data processing: Estimation of nucleated cell counts relied on the amplification of reference gene primers. Profiling relied on immunoSEQ multiplex PCR, and the TCRdb table lists in-frame clones only, not all of them. D and trimming come from the DNA, and the V and J calls and clone size come from that table. Here the sample spans approximately 150,000 clones, around 86% being singletons. V and J are TRBV5-1 and TRBJ2-3; 10 bases are shared with TRBD1. The sequenced sample consisted of peripheral blood. This receptor was taken from a human donor in a cohort sampled during active COVID-19. The CDR3 DNA is TGCGCCAGCAGCTCCGACAGGGGGCGCAGGACAGATACGCAGTATTTT. It translates to CASSSDRGRRTDTQYF.